A selection of T cell receptor beta chains follows, all from one sample in a study of T cell responses to AZD1222 COVID-19 vaccine. Only in-frame clones appear in the TCRdb table, and some are missing; sequencing was by immunoSEQ multiplex PCR. The sample holds more than 100,000 clones, roughly 86% seen once. Source: peripheral blood, taken on day 0 of AZD1222 vaccination. All receptors derive from an adult in good health. The CDR3 runs from the conserved cysteine through the conserved F or W. D genes are given only for firm matches. The size entry is marked missing in some rows and otherwise reads once, few, many or a size class.

d_call,clone_size,v_call,j_call,cdr3_nt,cdr3_aa
NA,NA,TRBV6-6,TRBJ1-2,TGTGCCAGCAGTTACTCGGAAGGGGGAGATGGCTACACCTTC,CASSYSEGGDGYTF
NA,NA,TRBV20-1,TRBJ1-3,TGCAGTGCTTCTGGAAACACCATATATTTT,CSASGNTIYF
TRBD1,NA,TRBV2,TRBJ1-2,TGTGCCAGCAGCCTCCGACAGGGAGGGGGCTACACCTTC,CASSLRQGGGYTF
NA,NA,TRBV4-1,TRBJ1-2,TGCGCCAGCAGCCAAGATTACAACTATGGCTACACCTTC,CASSQDYNYGYTF
NA,NA,TRBV10-1,TRBJ2-3,TGCGCCAGCTCGAGACGAGGCGGACTTTCCACAGATACGCAGTATTTT,CASSRRGGLSTDTQYF
TRBD1,NA,TRBV3-1/TRBV3-2,TRBJ2-5,TGTGCCAGCAGCCCCTGGGACAGGGGTGAAGAGACCCAGTACTTC,CASSPWDRGEETQYF
NA,NA,TRBV28,TRBJ2-2,TGTGCCACCCAAGGTGGCGGGCGGGAGCTGTTTTTT,CATQGGGRELFF
NA,NA,TRBV6-2/TRBV6-3,TRBJ2-5,TGTGCCAGCAGTCTACTATCAGGGCGGGAGACCCAGTACTTC,CASSLLSGRETQYF
NA,few,TRBV19,TRBJ1-3,TGTGCCAGTAGTATGGCCGGGGGGCTTGGAAACACCATATATTTT,CASSMAGGLGNTIYF
NA,NA,TRBV7-9,TRBJ2-7,TGTGCCAGCAGCTTAGCGGACTACGAGCAGTACTTC,CASSLADYEQYF
NA,NA,TRBV15,TRBJ2-7,TGTGCCACCAGCACTCAGACAGGTTCCTACGAGCAGTACTTC,CATSTQTGSYEQYF
NA,NA,TRBV6-5,TRBJ2-1,TGTGCCAGCAGTTCCCTGGGCGCCAATGAGCAGTTCTTC,CASSSLGANEQFF
NA,NA,TRBV12-3/TRBV12-4,TRBJ2-2,TGTGCCAGCCGGGACTTGACAACCGGGGAGCTGTTTTTT,CASRDLTTGELFF
NA,NA,TRBV7-2,TRBJ1-4,TGTGCCAGCAGTGCCACTGTCATAACTAATGAAAAACTGTTTTTT,CASSATVITNEKLFF
TRBD2,NA,TRBV24-1,TRBJ2-3,TGTGCCACCAGTGATGGGGGTAGCGGGCTAGGCACAGATACGCAGTATTTT,CATSDGGSGLGTDTQYF
TRBD1,NA,TRBV28,TRBJ1-2,TGTGCCAGCAGCCCGACAGGGGCGAACTATGGCTACACCTTC,CASSPTGANYGYTF
NA,NA,TRBV27,TRBJ1-5,TGTGCCAGCAGTCCAACCCCCCCCGGACAGCGCAGATATCAGCCCCAGCATTTT,CASSPTPPGQRRYQPQHF
NA,NA,TRBV10-3,TRBJ1-4,TGTGCCATCAGTGACACCCTTGGGGTTACTAATGAAAAACTGTTTTTT,CAISDTLGVTNEKLFF
NA,NA,TRBV30,TRBJ1-1,TGTGCCTGGACCCAGGGAATGAACACTGAAGCTTTCTTT,CAWTQGMNTEAFF
TRBD1,NA,TRBV12-3/TRBV12-4,TRBJ2-7,TGTGCCAGCAGTCGGGACAGGGACTACGAGCAGTACTTC,CASSRDRDYEQYF
NA,NA,TRBV19,TRBJ1-2,TGTGCCAGTACCCTGAGGGGGAAGTATCGAAATGGCTACACCTTC,CASTLRGKYRNGYTF
NA,NA,TRBV27,TRBJ2-1,TGTGCCAGCAGTCACCTCAATGAGCAGTTCTTC,CASSHLNEQFF
NA,few,TRBV24-1,TRBJ2-2,TGTGCCACCAGTGATTCCAGGAATCCAACCGGGGAGCTGTTTTTT,CATSDSRNPTGELFF
NA,few,TRBV6-5,TRBJ1-1,TGTGCCAGCAGTACCCTCCGATTCAAAGGGGATGAAGCTTTCTTT,CASSTLRFKGDEAFF
TRBD1,NA,TRBV6-5,TRBJ1-2,TGTGCCAGCAGTTATGACAGGGAAAACTATGGCTACACCTTC,CASSYDRENYGYTF
NA,NA,TRBV4-1,TRBJ1-2,TGCGCCAGCAGCCAGGACAGCGGAGCTAACTATGGCTACACCTTC,CASSQDSGANYGYTF
NA,NA,TRBV24-1,TRBJ2-7,TGTGCCACCAGTGGCCCCGGGACTCCGAAGTCCTACGAGCAGTACTTC,CATSGPGTPKSYEQYF